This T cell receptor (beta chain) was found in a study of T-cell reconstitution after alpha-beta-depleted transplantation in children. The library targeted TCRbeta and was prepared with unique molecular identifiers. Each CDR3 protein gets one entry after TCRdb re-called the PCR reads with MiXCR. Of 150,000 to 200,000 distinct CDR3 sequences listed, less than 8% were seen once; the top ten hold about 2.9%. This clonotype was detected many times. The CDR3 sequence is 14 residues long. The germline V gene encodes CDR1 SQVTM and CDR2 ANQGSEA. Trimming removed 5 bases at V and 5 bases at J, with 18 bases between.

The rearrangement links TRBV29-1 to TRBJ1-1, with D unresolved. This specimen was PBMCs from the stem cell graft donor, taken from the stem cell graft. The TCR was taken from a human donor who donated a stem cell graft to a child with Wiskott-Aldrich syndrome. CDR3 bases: TGCAGCGTTCGTACGGGTACTAGGAGGACTGAAGCTTTCTTT. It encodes CSVRTGTRRTEAFF.